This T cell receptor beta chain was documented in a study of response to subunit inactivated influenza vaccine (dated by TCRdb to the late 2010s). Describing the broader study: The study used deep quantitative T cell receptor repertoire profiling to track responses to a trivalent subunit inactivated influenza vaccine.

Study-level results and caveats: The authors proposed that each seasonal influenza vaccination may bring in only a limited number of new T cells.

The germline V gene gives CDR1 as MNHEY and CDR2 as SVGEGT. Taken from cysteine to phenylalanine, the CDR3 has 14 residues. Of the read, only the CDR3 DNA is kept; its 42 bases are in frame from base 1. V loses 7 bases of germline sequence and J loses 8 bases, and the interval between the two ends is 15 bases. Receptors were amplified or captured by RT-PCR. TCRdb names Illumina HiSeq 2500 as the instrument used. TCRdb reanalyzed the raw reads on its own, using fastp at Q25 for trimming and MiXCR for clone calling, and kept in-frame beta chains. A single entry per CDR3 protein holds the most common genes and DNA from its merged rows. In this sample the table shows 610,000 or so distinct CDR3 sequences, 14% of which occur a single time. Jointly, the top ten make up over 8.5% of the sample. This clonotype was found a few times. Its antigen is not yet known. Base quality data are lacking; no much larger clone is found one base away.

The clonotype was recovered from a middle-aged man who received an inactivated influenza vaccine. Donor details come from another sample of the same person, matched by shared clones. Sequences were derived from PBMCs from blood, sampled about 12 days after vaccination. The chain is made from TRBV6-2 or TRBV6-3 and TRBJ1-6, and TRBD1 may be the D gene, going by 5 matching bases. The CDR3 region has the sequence CASTPGTQHSPLHF. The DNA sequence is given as TGTGCCAGCACCCCCGGGACCCAGCATTCACCCCTCCACTTT.